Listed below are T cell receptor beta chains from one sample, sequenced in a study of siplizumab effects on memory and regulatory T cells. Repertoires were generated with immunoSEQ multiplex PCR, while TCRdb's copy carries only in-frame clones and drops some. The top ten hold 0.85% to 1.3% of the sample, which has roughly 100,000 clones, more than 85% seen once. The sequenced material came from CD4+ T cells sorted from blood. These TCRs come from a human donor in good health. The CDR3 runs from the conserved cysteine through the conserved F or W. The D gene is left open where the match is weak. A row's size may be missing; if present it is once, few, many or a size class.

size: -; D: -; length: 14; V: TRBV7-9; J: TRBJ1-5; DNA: TGTGCCAGCAGCTTAGCTGGTCAGAATCAGCCCCAGCATTTT; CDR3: CASSLAGQNQPQHF
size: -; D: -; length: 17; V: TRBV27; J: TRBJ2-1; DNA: TGTGCCAGCAGTCAAGACTATAGGGTGATCTCCTACAATGAGCAGTTCTTC; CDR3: CASSQDYRVISYNEQFF
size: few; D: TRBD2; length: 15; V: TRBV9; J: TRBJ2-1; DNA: TGTGCCAGCAGCGTAGGGAGCGGGAGTTTTAGTGAGCAGTTCTTC; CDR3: CASSVGSGSFSEQFF
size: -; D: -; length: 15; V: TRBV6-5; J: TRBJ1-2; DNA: TGTGCCAGCAGTTGGACAGCCACTACTCCCTATGGCTACACCTTC; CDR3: CASSWTATTPYGYTF
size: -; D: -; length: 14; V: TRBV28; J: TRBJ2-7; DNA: TGTGCCAGCAGTTTTTATTGGGACACCTACGAGCAGTACTTC; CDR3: CASSFYWDTYEQYF
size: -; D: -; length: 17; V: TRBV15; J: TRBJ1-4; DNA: TGTGCCACCAGCAAGTTCGTGGGGGTTACAACTAATGAAAAACTGTTTTTT; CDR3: CATSKFVGVTTNEKLFF
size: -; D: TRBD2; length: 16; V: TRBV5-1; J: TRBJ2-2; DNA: TGCGCCAGCAGCTTGGAAACTAGCGGGTACACCGGGGAGCTGTTTTTT; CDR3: CASSLETSGYTGELFF
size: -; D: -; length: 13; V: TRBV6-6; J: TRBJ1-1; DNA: TGTGCCAGCAGTTACGGTGGGGAAGTTGAAGCTTTCTTT; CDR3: CASSYGGEVEAFF
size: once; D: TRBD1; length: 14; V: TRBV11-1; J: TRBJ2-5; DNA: TGTGCCAGCAGCCCTCGACAGGGTCAAGAGACCCAGTACTTC; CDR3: CASSPRQGQETQYF
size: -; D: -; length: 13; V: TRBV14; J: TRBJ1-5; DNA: TGTGCCAGCAGCCAAGCACAGGGAGCGCCCCAGCATTTT; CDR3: CASSQAQGAPQHF
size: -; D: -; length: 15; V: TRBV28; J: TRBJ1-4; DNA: TGTGCCAGCAGGGGGGCAGGTGTGGAAAGTGAAAAACTGTTTTTT; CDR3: CASRGAGVESEKLFF
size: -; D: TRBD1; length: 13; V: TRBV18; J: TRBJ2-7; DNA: TGTGCCAGCTCACGACAGGGGGCTGAAGAGCAGTACTTC; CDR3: CASSRQGAEEQYF
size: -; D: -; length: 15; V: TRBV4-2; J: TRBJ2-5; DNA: TGTGCCAGCAGCCAGGAAACTAGTCCCCAAGAGACCCAGTACTTC; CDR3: CASSQETSPQETQYF
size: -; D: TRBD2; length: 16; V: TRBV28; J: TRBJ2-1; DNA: TGTGCCAGCACCGCGACCGGACTAGCGCGTTCGGGCGAGCAGTTCTTC; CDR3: CASTATGLARSGEQFF
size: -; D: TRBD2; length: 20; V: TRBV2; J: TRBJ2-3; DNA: TGTGCCAGCAGCACACCGGGACTAGCGGGAGGAGACGTTAGCACAGATACGCAGTATTTT; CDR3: CASSTPGLAGGDVSTDTQYF
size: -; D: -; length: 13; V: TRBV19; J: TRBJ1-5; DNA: TGTGCCAGTCAGGGTAGGGGCAATCAGCCCCAGCATTTT; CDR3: CASQGRGNQPQHF
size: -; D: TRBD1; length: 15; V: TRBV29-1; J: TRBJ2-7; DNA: TGCAGCGTCAAATGGACAGGGCGAGGGTCCTACGAGCAGTACTTC; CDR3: CSVKWTGRGSYEQYF
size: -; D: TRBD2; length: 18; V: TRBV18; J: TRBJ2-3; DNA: TGTGCCAGCTCACCCGCCGGGACTAGCGGGAGGATCAGAGATACGCAGTATTTT; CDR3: CASSPAGTSGRIRDTQYF
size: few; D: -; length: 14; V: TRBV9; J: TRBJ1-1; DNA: TGTGCCAGCAGCGTAGACCCGAGGTTGGCTGAAGCTTTCTTT; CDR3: CASSVDPRLAEAFF
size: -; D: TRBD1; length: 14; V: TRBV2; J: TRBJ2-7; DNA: TGTGCCAGCAGAGAAGGGACAGGACTGTACGAGCAGTACTTC; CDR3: CASREGTGLYEQYF
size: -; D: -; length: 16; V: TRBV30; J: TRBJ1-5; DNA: TGTGCCTGGAGTGTAAGCTTCAGCGTGTCGCCTCAGCCCCAGCATTTT; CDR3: CAWSVSFSVSPQPQHF
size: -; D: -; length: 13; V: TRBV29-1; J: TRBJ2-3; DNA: TGCAGCGTTGAGGATCGGGCAGCAGGTTACGAGTATTTT; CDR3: CSVEDRAAGYEYF
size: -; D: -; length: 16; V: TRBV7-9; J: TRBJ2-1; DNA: TGTGCCAGCAGCTTAGCGTCGGGGACAAGAGGAAATGAGCAGTTCTTC; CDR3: CASSLASGTRGNEQFF
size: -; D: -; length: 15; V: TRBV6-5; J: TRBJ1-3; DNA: TGTGCCAGCAGCTACCGGGGGGTCTCTGGAAACACCATATATTTT; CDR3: CASSYRGVSGNTIYF
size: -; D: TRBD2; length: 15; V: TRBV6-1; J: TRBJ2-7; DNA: TGTGCCAGCAGTATTGGACTAGCGGGCTCCTACGAGCAGTACTTC; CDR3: CASSIGLAGSYEQYF
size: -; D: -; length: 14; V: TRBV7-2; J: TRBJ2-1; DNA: TGTGCCAGCAGCTTAGACTCAACCGCAGGCCTGAAGTTCTTC; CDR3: CASSLDSTAGLKFF
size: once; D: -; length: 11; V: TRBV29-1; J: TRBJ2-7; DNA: TGCAGCGTTGAAAACAGCTACGAGCAGTACTTC; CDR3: CSVENSYEQYF